Listed below are T cell receptor beta chains from one sample, sequenced in a study of control samples from healthy donors and cancer patients. The table came from immunoSEQ multiplex PCR; TCRdb's copy has only in-frame clones and leaves some out. The sample lists 75,000 to 95,000 clones, roughly 90% occurring once. The sample consisted of blood. These receptors were obtained from a woman between 50 and 59 years old in good health. Each CDR3 is given with its conserved first and last residue. A D gene is named only where the DNA matches it firmly. Some rows have no size entry. The others give once, few or many, or a class for an expanded clone.

v_gene	j_gene	d_gene	abundance	CDR3nt	CDR3aa
TRBV30	TRBJ2-7	NA	NA	TGTGCCGGTCAGACGGGTGGGGGGGAGCAGTACTTC	CAGQTGGGEQYF
TRBV29-1	TRBJ2-3	NA	NA	TGCAGCCCTTCCAGAAGCACAGATACGCAGTATTTT	CSPSRSTDTQYF
TRBV5-1	TRBJ2-1	NA	NA	TGCGCCAGCAGCTTAGACCTGAACAATGAGCAGTTCTTC	CASSLDLNNEQFF
TRBV30	TRBJ1-4	NA	NA	TGTGCCTGGACTAAACAACTCAACTCGGGGAAACTGTTTTTT	CAWTKQLNSGKLFF
TRBV2	TRBJ1-5	NA	once	TGTGCCAGTTGGGGGGGCAATCAGCCCCAGCATTTT	CASWGGNQPQHF
TRBV6-5	TRBJ1-1	NA	NA	TGTGCCAGCAGTTATGAGGGAGGCACTGAAGCTTTCTTT	CASSYEGGTEAFF
TRBV19	TRBJ2-2	TRBD1	NA	TGTGCCACTAGGATTCCGGGACAGGGAGCCGGGGAGCTGTTTTTT	CATRIPGQGAGELFF
TRBV19	TRBJ2-2	NA	NA	TGTGCCAGTAGTATACAGGGACGGGCCGGGGAGCTGTTTTTT	CASSIQGRAGELFF
TRBV5-4	TRBJ1-2	NA	few	TGTGCCAGCAGCCCGTCCCCTTGGGGCGGACGACGGGTTAATGGCTACACCTTC	CASSPSPWGGRRVNGYTF
TRBV7-9	TRBJ2-1	TRBD1	NA	TGTGCCAGCAGTCATGACAGGGGCCCTAACAATGAGCAGTTCTTC	CASSHDRGPNNEQFF
TRBV5-6	TRBJ1-2	NA	NA	TGTGCCAGCAGCTCTGGGATCTTTAACTATGGCTACACCTTC	CASSSGIFNYGYTF
TRBV7-2	TRBJ2-3	NA	once	TGTGCCAGCAGCTGGCTCCGCACAGATACGCAGTATTTT	CASSWLRTDTQYF
TRBV7-9	TRBJ2-3	NA	NA	TGTGCCAGCAGCTCCTGGGCCTTCGACACAGATACGCAGTATTTT	CASSSWAFDTDTQYF
TRBV24-1	TRBJ2-7	TRBD1	NA	TGTGCCACCAGTGATCCTAGGACAGGGGCCTACGAGCAGTACTTC	CATSDPRTGAYEQYF
TRBV12-5	TRBJ1-3	NA	NA	TGTGCTAGTGGGGAAACAGGGTCTGGAAACACCATATATTTT	CASGETGSGNTIYF
TRBV2	TRBJ2-1	NA	NA	TGTGCCAGCAGTGAGAGAGGCAATGAGCAGTTCTTC	CASSERGNEQFF
TRBV7-8	TRBJ1-2	NA	NA	TGTGCCAGCAGCTTAGCCCTAGCAGGGACTTATGGCTACACCTTC	CASSLALAGTYGYTF
TRBV5-5	TRBJ1-2	TRBD1	NA	TGTGCCAGCAGCTTGGCGCTCACAGGGGATGGTGGCTACACCTTC	CASSLALTGDGGYTF
TRBV4-1	TRBJ2-3	NA	NA	TGCGCCAGCAGCCAAGAGTCCGAGATTAGCACAGATACGCAGTATTTT	CASSQESEISTDTQYF
TRBV29-1	TRBJ1-3	NA	NA	TGCAGCGTTGATTTGGGAGTAGGTACCATATATTTT	CSVDLGVGTIYF